The present entry profiles one T cell receptor (beta chain) with its context. The antigen is undetermined. This sample was taken from a study of T cell responses to AZD1222 COVID-19 vaccine. Using immunoSEQ multiplex PCR, the repertoire was profiled, and TCRdb retains in-frame clones only, with some absent. The table shows under 60,000 clones, with 89% occurring only once. Doses given second, at about 4 or about 12 weeks, were pooled. Overall study results and limits: Increased Spike-specific TCR breadth and depth were observed after two AZD1222 doses. Clonal diversity was possibly underestimated, and white British individuals and females predominated among donors.

This receptor was taken from an adult who received the AZD1222 COVID-19 vaccine. The starting material was peripheral blood, obtained 28 days after the second AZD1222 dose.

CDR3 region: CASSLDSYVSGNTIYF. The CDR3 DNA reads TGTGCCAGCAGCCTGGACAGTTATGTCTCTGGAAACACCATATATTTT. This chain joins TRBV4-2 and TRBJ1-3; possible D gene TRBD1, 6 bases. The germline V gene has CDR1 LGHNA and CDR2 YNFKEQ. The CDR3 runs to 16 residues. The V end was cut by 4 bases, the J end by 0 bases, with 13 bases between.